The rows below give T cell receptor beta chains drawn from one sample of a study of HIV-infected patients and healthy controls. A single record per CDR3 protein comes from TCRdb applying MiXCR to the 5' RACE reads. The data show some 17,000 distinct CDR3 sequences, roughly 9% seen once. Specimen: blood. Receptor source: an adult in good health. Both conserved end residues are part of each CDR3. D genes are given only for firm matches. The size entry is marked missing in some rows and otherwise reads once, few, many or a size class.

v_gene	j_gene	abundance	d_gene	CDR3nt	CDR3aa
TRBV2	TRBJ2-1	medium-sized	-	TGTGCCAGCACCGGAGCGAGGAATGAGCAGTTCTTC	CASTGARNEQFF
TRBV5-1	TRBJ1-6	medium-sized	TRBD1	TGCGCCACCAAACCCCCGGGACAGATACGGCGGGAGGTGAGCCCCCTCCACTTT	CATKPPGQIRREVSPLHF
TRBV7-2	TRBJ2-5	many	TRBD1	TGTGCCAGCAGCTCTATACAGGGGGCGCGGGAGACCCAGTACTTC	CASSSIQGARETQYF
TRBV7-8	TRBJ2-7	many	-	TGTGCCAGCAGCTTGGGACCACCCCCCACCTACGAGCAGTACTTC	CASSLGPPPTYEQYF
TRBV4-1	TRBJ1-1	medium-sized	TRBD1	TGCGCCAGCAGCCAGGAGACAGGGCCGATGAACACTGAAGCTTTCTTT	CASSQETGPMNTEAFF
TRBV28	TRBJ2-4	many	-	TGTGCCAGCAGATCCCCGCCATCAGTTGCCAAAAACATTCAGTACTTC	CASRSPPSVAKNIQYF
TRBV29-1	TRBJ2-5	many	-	TGCAGCGTTGATGATTCGGCACCGGGGAAGGAAGAGACCCAGTACTTC	CSVDDSAPGKEETQYF
TRBV4-2	TRBJ2-3	medium-sized	TRBD2	TGTGCCAGCAGCCAAGGACTAGCGGGAGGGCCTAGCACAGATACGCAGTATTTT	CASSQGLAGGPSTDTQYF
TRBV19	TRBJ1-2	many	TRBD1	TGTGCCAGCCGCAGGGCAGGGGGCGGCTATGGCTACACCTTC	CASRRAGGGYGYTF
TRBV18	TRBJ1-5	-	TRBD1	TGTGCCAGCTCACCACGGCAGGGGGTTAGCAATCAGCCCCAGCATTTT	CASSPRQGVSNQPQHF
TRBV28	TRBJ2-3	-	-	TGTGCCAGCATCCCAATCCCCGAGCTGCTCACATATACGCAGTATTTT	CASIPIPELLTYTQYF
TRBV20-1	TRBJ2-3	many	-	TGCAGTGCTAAGCCCCCGGACTTCACAGATACGCAGTATTTT	CSAKPPDFTDTQYF
TRBV18	TRBJ2-1	medium-sized	-	TGTGCCAGCTCACCAGTGCTAGATAAAGGGCAGTTCTTC	CASSPVLDKGQFF
TRBV6-1	TRBJ2-7	-	TRBD1	TGTGCCAGCACAGTGACAGGGAACGAGCAGTACTTC	CASTVTGNEQYF
TRBV24-1	TRBJ2-1	many	-	TGTGCCACCAGTGATTTTGGGGGCGCTAGCGGTCACAATGAGCAGTTCTTC	CATSDFGGASGHNEQFF
TRBV29-1	TRBJ2-1	many	-	TGCAGCGTTGAACCGGGCAATGAGCAGTTCTTC	CSVEPGNEQFF
TRBV6-6	TRBJ2-2	-	-	TGTGCCAGCAGTAGGTCTGCCCCCGTGGCCGGGGAGCTGTTTTTT	CASSRSAPVAGELFF
TRBV20-1	TRBJ1-1	many	-	TGCAGTGCAACGACAGCTGTAGACACTGAAGCTTTCTTT	CSATTAVDTEAFF
TRBV12-3/TRBV12-4	TRBJ2-7	-	TRBD1	TGTGCCAGCAGCTCCGTGACAGGGCCATCGTACGAGCAGTACTTC	CASSSVTGPSYEQYF
TRBV28	TRBJ2-4	medium-sized	-	TGTGCCAGCAGTTTAAGGAGGCTAGCCAAAAACATTCAGTACTTC	CASSLRRLAKNIQYF
TRBV11-2	TRBJ2-3	-	-	TGTGCCAGCAGCCCGAAAATTTTAGGGGGGATCACAGATACGCAGTATTTT	CASSPKILGGITDTQYF
TRBV29-1	TRBJ1-1	many	-	TGCAGCGCTCCACCGGGACTCTTCGACACTGAAGCTTTCTTT	CSAPPGLFDTEAFF
TRBV10-3	TRBJ1-4	few	-	TGTGCCACAAAGACAGGAATCCCTAATGAAAAACTGTTTTTT	CATKTGIPNEKLFF
TRBV29-1	TRBJ2-1	many	TRBD2	TGCAGCGTTGGTAGCGGGAGGCCCGCCTCCTACAATGAGCAGTTCTTC	CSVGSGRPASYNEQFF
TRBV28	TRBJ2-7	many	-	TGTGCCAGCAGTCCACCCCCAAGTCACGGGAGCACCTACGAGCAGTACTTC	CASSPPPSHGSTYEQYF
TRBV12-3/TRBV12-4	TRBJ2-3	few	-	TGTGCCAGCACAGCCCCAGCCGGGGGAGATACGCAGTATTTT	CASTAPAGGDTQYF
TRBV6-5	TRBJ2-1	-	TRBD2	TGTGCCAGCAGTCTCCGGGCCGGGACTAGCGGTAGTGAGCAGTTCTTC	CASSLRAGTSGSEQFF
TRBV24-1	TRBJ1-2	medium-sized	TRBD1	TGTGCCACCAGAGGGGACAGGGGGCCCGACTATGGCTACACCTTC	CATRGDRGPDYGYTF
TRBV6-1	TRBJ2-7	few	TRBD2	TGTGCCAGCAGTGATCGGTCGGGAGGGCCCCACGAGCAGTACTTC	CASSDRSGGPHEQYF
TRBV14	TRBJ1-1	many	-	TGTGCCAGCAGCTTGCAGGGGACTGAAGCTTTCTTT	CASSLQGTEAFF
TRBV7-3	TRBJ2-3	few	TRBD2	TGTGCCAGCAGCCCCACCCGGGAGGGAACAGATACGCAGTATTTT	CASSPTREGTDTQYF
TRBV4-2	TRBJ2-3	medium-sized	-	TGTGCCAGCAGCCAAGTGGGGGAGTCGGCAGATACGCAGTATTTT	CASSQVGESADTQYF
TRBV6-5	TRBJ2-3	medium-sized	-	TGTGCCAGCAGTTACGGGCTCGAAAGCGATACGCAGTATTTT	CASSYGLESDTQYF
TRBV2	TRBJ2-3	medium-sized	-	TGTGCCAGCACCGAGCGGACAAGCACAGATACGCAGTATTTT	CASTERTSTDTQYF
TRBV12-3/TRBV12-4	TRBJ1-2	many	-	TGTGCCAGCAGATTCTCCGGGCCGCGCTATGGCTACACCTTC	CASRFSGPRYGYTF
TRBV12-3/TRBV12-4	TRBJ1-2	medium-sized	-	TGTGCCAGCAGTTTAATTTCGGTCATCACCTTC	CASSLISVITF